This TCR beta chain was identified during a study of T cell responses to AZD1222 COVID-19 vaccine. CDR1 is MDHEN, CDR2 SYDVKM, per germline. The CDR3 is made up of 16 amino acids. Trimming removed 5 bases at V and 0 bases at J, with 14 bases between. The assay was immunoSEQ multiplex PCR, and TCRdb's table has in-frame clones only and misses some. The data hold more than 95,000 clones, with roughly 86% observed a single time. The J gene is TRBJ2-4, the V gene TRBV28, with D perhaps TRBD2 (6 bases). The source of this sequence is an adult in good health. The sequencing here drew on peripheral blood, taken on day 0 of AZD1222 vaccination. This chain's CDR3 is CASSPPGGIAKNIQYF. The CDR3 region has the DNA TGTGCCAGCAGTCCCCCTGGGGGGATAGCCAAAAACATTCAGTACTTC.